This entry is about one T cell receptor beta chain. These data are taken from a study of blood T cell repertoires in COVID-19. Study context: The study drew acute and convalescent COVID-19 samples from the United States, Italy and Spain. From T cells, B-cell-depleted T cells, or PBMCs came the material, which was cDNA or gDNA.

Per the original methods: Reference gene primer amplification yielded estimated nucleated cell counts. TCRdb keeps only in-frame clones here, not all; method: immunoSEQ multiplex PCR. V and J calls and clone size are as listed in that table; D and trimming were resolved from the DNA. There are fewer than 350,000 clones in the sample; around 87% occur only once, and approximately 7.8% lies in the top ten. The germline gives CDR1 LNHDA, CDR2 SQIVND (reference sequence). The CDR3 spans 12 residues. Deletions cut 7 bases from V and 7 bases from J, with 11 bases between. The rearrangement joins TRBV19 to TRBJ2-1; a possible D gene is TRBD2 (5 bases). This TCR was sampled from a woman between 50 and 59 years old who had recovered from COVID-19. The specimen was peripheral blood. DNA of the CDR3: TGTGCCAGTACAACGGGAAAAAATGAGCAGTTCTTC. This encodes CASTTGKNEQFF.